What follows are 18 T cell receptor beta chains derived from one specimen sequenced in a study of shared clonotypes between healthy human individuals. Assay used: immunoSEQ multiplex PCR; TCRdb lists only in-frame clones, some missing. The data hold roughly 1,000,000 clones, with 75% to 80% observed a single time. Sequenced sample: memory CD4+ T cells from PBMCs. The subset: CD45RA-negative fraction. All receptors derive from a man between 18 and 29 years old in good health. Some clones in this sample may be carry-over from other donors' samples.

This clone was found a few times. The chain couples TRBV7-3 to TRBJ2-1; D possibly matches TRBD1 or TRBD2 (7 bases each). This CDR3 is 14 amino acids long. In germline, CDR1 is SGHTA, CDR2 FQGTGA. Deletions cut 5 bases from V and 12 bases from J, with 20 bases between. In DNA form, the CDR3 reads TGTGCCAGCAGCCCCAGGGGGTGGGAGGGCCGGCAGTTCTTC. Amino acids: CASSPRGWEGRQFF.

CDR3 region: CASSLGPSGITGELFF. Here the CDR3 DNA reads TGCGCCAGCAGCTTGGGTCCTAGCGGGATTACCGGGGAGCTGTTTTTT. V gene TRBV5-1 combines with J gene TRBJ2-2; TRBD2 matches at 9 bases. V shed 0 bases and J 5 bases; nucleotides not matched to a gene: 5. CDR3 length: 16 amino acids. Germline lookup yields CDR1 SGHRS and CDR2 YFSETQ.

The V and J genes are TRBV2 and TRBJ2-5; possibly TRBD1 for D (5 bases). V was pared by 7 bases and J by 5 bases, with 8 bases between. The CDR3 spans 11 residues. Per the germline V gene, CDR1 is SNHLY and CDR2 is FYNNEI. DNA of the CDR3: TGTGCCAGCACAGGGTCGGAGACCCAGTACTTC. Its protein product is CASTGSETQYF. Supplemented by reference TRBV2 and TRBJ2-5, the full variable domain reads EPEVTQTPSHQVTQMGQEVILRCVPISNHLYFYWYRQILGQKVEFLVSFYNNEISEKSEIFDDQFSVERPDGSNFTLKIRSTKLEDSAMYFCASTGSETQYFGPGTRLLVL.

This clone is a singleton in its sample. Other DNA sequences in this specimen translate into the identical CDR3. The chain carries TRBV7-2 and TRBJ2-2; TRBD2 matches at 10 bases. Germline CDR1 and CDR2: SGHTA and FQGNSA. The CDR3 extends over 16 amino acids. V shed 2 bases and J 4 bases; nucleotides not matched to a gene: 4. As DNA, the CDR3 is TGTGCCAGCAGCTTACGTCTAGCGGGAGCCACCGGGGAGCTGTTTTTT. Its translation: CASSLRLAGATGELFF.

This clone is a singleton in its sample. V gene TRBV5-6 combines with J gene TRBJ2-7; 10 positions match TRBD2. The CDR3 has 15 residues. Germline CDR1 is SGHDT and CDR2 is YYEEEE. Losses at the gene ends were 4 bases for V and 8 bases for J; bases not matched to a gene: 12. CDR3 bases: TGTGCCAGCAGCGCCAGGGGACTAGCGCTCACGCAGCAGTACTTC. It translates to CASSARGLALTQQYF.

The genes are TRBV2 and TRBJ1-2; 11 positions agree with TRBD1. V was pared by 6 bases and J by 3 bases, with 6 bases of the junction left unmatched. The CDR3 spans 15 residues. The germline gives CDR1 SNHLY, CDR2 FYNNEI. In nucleotides, the CDR3 is TGTGCCAGCAGCATAGGACAGGGGGCATACTATGGCTACACCTTC. Its protein product is CASSIGQGAYYGYTF.

Note on this clone: This CDR3 is also generated by other DNA sequences in the sample. This chain uses TRBV27 with TRBJ2-7; D unresolved. The CDR3 is 14 amino acids. CDR1 and CDR2 (germline): MNHEY, SMNVEV (reference sequence). V lost 3 bases and J lost 1, with 10 bases in between. The CDR3 is CASSFRTESYEQYF. The CDR3 DNA reads as TGTGCCAGCAGTTTCCGAACAGAATCCTACGAGCAGTACTTC.

The chain links TRBV29-1 to TRBJ2-1; a possible D gene is TRBD1 (6 bases). With 4 bases removed from V and 9 bases from J, the gap between germline ends came to 13 bases. Germline CDR1 reads SQVTM; CDR2 reads ANQGSEA. The CDR3 is made up of 12 amino acids. The CDR3, as DNA: TGCAGCGTTGGGACAGTATCTCGTGAGCAGTTCTTC. It encodes CSVGTVSREQFF.

The chain recombines TRBV27 with TRBJ1-5, with 8 bases identical to TRBD1. Trimming took 2 bases from V and 7 from J; bases not matched to a gene: 7. Per the germline V gene, CDR1 is MNHEY and CDR2 is SMNVEV (reference sequence). The CDR3 loop spans 15 amino acids. For the CDR3, the DNA is TGTGCCAGCAGTTTACGCAGGGGGCATGGGCAGCCCCAGCATTTT. Amino acids: CASSLRRGHGQPQHF.

The genes are TRBV28 and TRBJ2-7; 8 positions agree with TRBD2. This CDR3 region has 14 residues. CDR1 and CDR2 (germline): MDHEN, SYDVKM. V lost 7 bases and J lost 6; bases outside the gene matches: 11. CDR3 DNA: TGTGCCAGCACCCGCGGGGGGTTGACGGCCGAGCAGTACTTC. It codes for CASTRGGLTAEQYF.

The CDR3 DNA reads as TGTGCCAGCAGTGACCGACAGGGTAGGACAGATACGCAGTATTTT. Translated, it gives CASSDRQGRTDTQYF. The J gene is TRBJ2-3, the V gene TRBV2; 7 nucleotides agree with TRBD1. The CDR3 has 15 residues. Germline lookup yields CDR1 SNHLY and CDR2 FYNNEI. V was clipped by 3 bases and J by 3 bases; unmatched bases: 6.

On this clone: This probably arose from a read error, given a far larger clone one base away. The chain combines TRBV6-5 with TRBJ2-5, with D perhaps matching TRBD2 (6 bases). The end of the DNA fits TRBJ2-7 better, so the J call may be wrong. This CDR3 contains 13 residues. Germline loops: CDR1 MNHEY, CDR2 SVGAGI. CDR3 DNA: TGTGCCAGCAGCCCTGTGGGGGGCTACGAGCAGTACTTC. Protein: CASSPVGGYEQYF.

Ten or more counts support this clone. The chain uses TRBV4-1 and TRBJ2-5; D is unclear. Looked up from germline, CDR1 is MGHRA and CDR2 is YSYEKL. V was cut by 1 base and J by 0 bases, with 9 bases left in between. The CDR3 totals 15 residues. The DNA of the CDR3 is TGCGCCAGCAGCCAAGGGTTCACGTACCAAGAGACCCAGTACTTC. Residues: CASSQGFTYQETQYF.

This rearrangement joins TRBV10-3 to TRBJ1-5, with 10 bases aligning to TRBD1. V lost 6 bases to trimming and J lost 5 bases; unmatched junction nucleotides: 7. This CDR3 comprises 15 residues. Germline V gives CDR1 ENHRY, CDR2 SYGVKD. The CDR3 sequence: CAISPGQGRHQPQHF. CDR3 bases: TGTGCCATCAGCCCGGGACAGGGGAGGCATCAGCCCCAGCATTTT.

This chain joins TRBV5-1 and TRBJ2-3; 7 bases are a match to TRBD1. CDR3 length: 15 residues. Trimming removed 5 bases from V and 0 bases from J; junction bases left unmatched: 6. Germline CDR1 SGHRS, CDR2 YFSETQ. The CDR3 region is CASRSGQTSTDTQYF. The CDR3 DNA is TGCGCCAGCAGGTCGGGACAGACTAGCACAGATACGCAGTATTTT.

Note on this clone: This may arise from a read error, as a much more abundant clone is one base away. The gene calls are TRBV6-6 and TRBJ2-7; tentatively, D is TRBD1 (5 bases). The CDR3 loop spans 12 amino acids. Between the trimmed V and J ends, which lost 4 bases and 3 bases, there was a span of 7 bases. Germline CDR1 MNHNY, CDR2 SVGAGI (reference sequence). As DNA, the CDR3 is TGTGCCAGCAGTTCTCAGGGCTACGAGCAGTACTTC. Translating it yields CASSSQGYEQYF.

This rearrangement joins TRBV21-1 to TRBJ1-1. TRBV21-1 is an annotated pseudogene. The CDR3 length is 12 residues. The DNA of the CDR3 is TGTGCCAGCAGCCCTTGTAGCGCTGAAGCTTTCTTT. Translated, it gives CASSPCSAEAFF.

This rearrangement joins TRBV4-2 to TRBJ2-3; D not certain. With 3 bases removed from V and 2 bases from J, the gap between germline ends came to 9 bases. In germline, CDR1 is LGHNA, CDR2 YNFKEQ. The CDR3 extends over 14 amino acids. The CDR3 region is CASSQGAYTDTQYF. As DNA, the CDR3 is TGTGCCAGCAGCCAGGGTGCCTACACAGATACGCAGTATTTT.